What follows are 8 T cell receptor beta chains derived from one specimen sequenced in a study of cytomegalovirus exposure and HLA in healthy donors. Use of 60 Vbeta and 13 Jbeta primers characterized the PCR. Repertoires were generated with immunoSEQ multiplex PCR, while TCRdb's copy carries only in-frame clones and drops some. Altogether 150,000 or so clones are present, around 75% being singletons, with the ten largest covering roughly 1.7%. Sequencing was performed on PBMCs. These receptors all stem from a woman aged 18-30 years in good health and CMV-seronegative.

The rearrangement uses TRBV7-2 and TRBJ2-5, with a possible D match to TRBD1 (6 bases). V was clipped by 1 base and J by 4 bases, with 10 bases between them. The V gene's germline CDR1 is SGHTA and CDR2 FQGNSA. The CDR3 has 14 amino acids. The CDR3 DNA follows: TGTGCCAGCAGCTTAGGCACAGGGCCAGAGACCCAGTACTTC. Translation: CASSLGTGPETQYF.

The CDR3 coding sequence is TGTGCCAGCAGTTTATCGCAGGGGCATGGAGCTAACTATGGCTACACCTTC. This gives the protein CASSLSQGHGANYGYTF. The V and J genes are TRBV27 and TRBJ1-2; perhaps TRBD1 as D (6 bases). V dropped 0 bases and J dropped 0 bases, with 14 bases sitting between them. The CDR3 extends over 17 amino acids. The V gene's germline CDR1 is MNHEY and CDR2 SMNVEV (reference sequence).

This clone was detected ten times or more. The CDR3 sequence is CASSVVGAISNTIYF. CDR3 nucleotide sequence: TGTGCCAGCAGCGTAGTAGGGGCGATATCGAACACCATATATTTT. The V and J genes are TRBV9 and TRBJ1-3, with D possibly being TRBD1 (5 bases). Germline V gene data show CDR1 as SGDLS and CDR2 as YYNGEE. The CDR3 length is 15 residues. Trimming took off 0 bases at V and 7 bases at J, with 14 bases between the two ends. The whole variable domain, remainder taken from reference TRBV9 and TRBJ1-3, is DSGVTQTPKHLITATGQRVTLRCSPRSGDLSVYWYQQSLDQGLQFLIQYYNGEERAKGNILERFSAQQFPDLHSELNLSSLELGDSALYFCASSVVGAISNTIYFGEGSWLTVV.

In DNA form, the CDR3 reads TGTGCCATCAGTGATCCGGACAGGGTGGATGAAAAACTGTTTTTT. The encoded protein is CAISDPDRVDEKLFF. The V call is TRBV10-3, the J call TRBJ1-4; 8 nucleotides align to TRBD1. The ends lost 3 bases at V and 6 bases at J; junction bases unmatched: 6. Germline loops: CDR1 ENHRY, CDR2 SYGVKD. The CDR3 covers 15 residues.

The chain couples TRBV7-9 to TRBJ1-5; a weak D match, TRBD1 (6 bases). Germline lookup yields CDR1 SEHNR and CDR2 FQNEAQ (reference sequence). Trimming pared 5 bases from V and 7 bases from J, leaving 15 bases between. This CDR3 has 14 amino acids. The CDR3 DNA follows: TGTGCCAGCAGCCCCCTGGACAGCCTCCAGCCCCAGCATTTT. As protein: CASSPLDSLQPQHF.

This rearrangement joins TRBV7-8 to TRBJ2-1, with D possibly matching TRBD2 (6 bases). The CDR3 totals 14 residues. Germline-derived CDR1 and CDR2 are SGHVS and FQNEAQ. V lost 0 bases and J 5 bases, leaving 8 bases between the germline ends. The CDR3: CASSLAGRDNEQFF. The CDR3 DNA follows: TGTGCCAGCAGCTTAGCCGGGAGAGACAATGAGCAGTTCTTC.

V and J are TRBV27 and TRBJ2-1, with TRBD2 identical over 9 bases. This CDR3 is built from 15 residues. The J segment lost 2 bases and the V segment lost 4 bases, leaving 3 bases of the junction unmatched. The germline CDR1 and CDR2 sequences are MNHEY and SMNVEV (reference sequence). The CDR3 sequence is CASSWREGPYNEQFF. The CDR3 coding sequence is TGTGCCAGCAGTTGGCGGGAGGGACCCTACAATGAGCAGTTCTTC.

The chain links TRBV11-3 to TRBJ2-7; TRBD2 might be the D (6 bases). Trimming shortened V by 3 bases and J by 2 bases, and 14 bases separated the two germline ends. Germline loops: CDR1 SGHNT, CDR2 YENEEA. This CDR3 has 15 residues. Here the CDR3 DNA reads TGTGCCAGCAGCTTTTCGGGACTGTCCCCCTACGAGCAGTACGTC. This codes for CASSFSGLSPYEQYV.